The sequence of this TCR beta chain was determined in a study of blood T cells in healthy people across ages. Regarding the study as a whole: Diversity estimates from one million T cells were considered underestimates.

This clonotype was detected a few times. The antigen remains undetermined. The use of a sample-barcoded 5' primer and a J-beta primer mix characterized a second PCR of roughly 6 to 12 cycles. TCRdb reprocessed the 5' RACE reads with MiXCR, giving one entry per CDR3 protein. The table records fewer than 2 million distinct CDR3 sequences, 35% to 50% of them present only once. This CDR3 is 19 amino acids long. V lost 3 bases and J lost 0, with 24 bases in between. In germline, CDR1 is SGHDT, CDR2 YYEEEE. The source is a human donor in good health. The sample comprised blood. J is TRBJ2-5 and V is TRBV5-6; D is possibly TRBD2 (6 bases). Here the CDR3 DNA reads TGTGCCAGCAGCTATCGTAATGGCCTCCGGGACTCCTACCAAGAGACCCAGTACTTC. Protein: CASSYRNGLRDSYQETQYF.